Sequencing of this T cell receptor (beta chain) was carried out in a study of blood T cell dynamics during melanoma immunotherapy. The table came from immunoSEQ multiplex PCR; TCRdb's copy has only in-frame clones and leaves some out. The profile covers 9,500 to 15,000 clones, with around 87% appearing a single time and 4% taken by the ten largest. As to time point: week 3, after first cycle of checkpoint inhibitor. The TCR originated in a human donor with melanoma. The sequencing used blood, collected from a patient treated with checkpoint blockade.

CDR3 region: CSASARLGFF. CDR3 bases: TGCAGTGCTAGTGCACGACTTGGGTTCTTC. The chain couples TRBV20-1 to TRBJ2-1; no firm D call. The CDR3 loop spans 10 amino acids. V gave up 3 bases and J gave up 15 bases, with 12 bases separating them. Germline lookup yields CDR1 DFQATT and CDR2 SNEGSKA (reference sequence).